These T cell receptor beta chains were read from a single sample in a study of CD8 T cells in ankylosing spondylitis. A single record per CDR3 protein comes from TCRdb applying MiXCR to the 5' RACE reads. Altogether roughly 700,000 distinct CDR3 sequences are present, 15% to 20% being singletons, with the ten largest covering about 20%. Source material: blood, either unsorted or a sorted T cell fraction (not recorded which). These receptors were obtained from a male donor with ankylosing spondylitis. Both conserved end residues are part of each CDR3. Each record gives: D gene, V gene, clone size, J gene, CDR3 DNA, CDR3 protein. D genes are given only for firm matches. Rows may omit the clone size; those that give it use once, few, many or a size class.

>TRBD2|TRBV28|many|TRBJ2-1
TGTGCCAGCAGTTTATCCCGGACTAGCGGGAGTTACCAGTTCTTC
CASSLSRTSGSYQFF
>-|TRBV6-5|-|TRBJ1-2
TGTGCCAGCAGTTACCTGTGGACAGCCGGCGGCTACACCTTC
CASSYLWTAGGYTF
>-|TRBV20-1|few|TRBJ1-2
TGCAGTGCTAGATGGCAGCGAGCTAACTATGGCTACACCTTC
CSARWQRANYGYTF
>TRBD1|TRBV20-1|-|TRBJ2-1
TGCAGTGCTAGAAGGCAGGGGGTGGGGGAGCAGTTCTTC
CSARRQGVGEQFF
>TRBD1|TRBV6-4|many|TRBJ2-3
TGTGCCAGCAGCCCGGGACAGGGAAAATCGGATACGCAGTATTTT
CASSPGQGKSDTQYF
>-|TRBV2|few|TRBJ1-2
TGTGCCAGCAACCTGGGACTTCCGGATCGCTACACCTTC
CASNLGLPDRYTF
>-|TRBV12-3/TRBV12-4|-|TRBJ2-2
TGTGCCAGCAGAATGGGGGCCAACACCGGGGAGCTGTTTTTT
CASRMGANTGELFF
>-|TRBV25-1|few|TRBJ1-3
TGTGCCAGCAGTGGCAGGGGACGCGGAAACACCATATATTTT
CASSGRGRGNTIYF
>-|TRBV28|few|TRBJ2-7
TGTGCCAGCAGTTTATTTGGCCGTACGGCTTACGAGCAGTACTTC
CASSLFGRTAYEQYF
>-|TRBV7-3|-|TRBJ1-2
TGTGCCAGCAGTTTGGGACTAGTGGTATATGGCTACACCTTC
CASSLGLVVYGYTF
>-|TRBV6-1|few|TRBJ1-1
TGTGCCAGCAGTGATTACCCACGAACCACTGAAGCTTTCTTT
CASSDYPRTTEAFF
>TRBD2|TRBV12-3/TRBV12-4|many|TRBJ2-1
TGTGCCAGCAACACTGCTACGGGGGGAGGTGAGCAGTTCTTC
CASNTATGGGEQFF
>TRBD2|TRBV20-1|few|TRBJ2-1
TGCAGTGCTAGGGGACTAGCGGTTAGCTCCTACAATGAGCAGTTCTTC
CSARGLAVSSYNEQFF
>-|TRBV5-5|-|TRBJ2-1
TGTGCCAGCAGCTTTTCCCCCAGTAATGAGCAGTTCTTC
CASSFSPSNEQFF